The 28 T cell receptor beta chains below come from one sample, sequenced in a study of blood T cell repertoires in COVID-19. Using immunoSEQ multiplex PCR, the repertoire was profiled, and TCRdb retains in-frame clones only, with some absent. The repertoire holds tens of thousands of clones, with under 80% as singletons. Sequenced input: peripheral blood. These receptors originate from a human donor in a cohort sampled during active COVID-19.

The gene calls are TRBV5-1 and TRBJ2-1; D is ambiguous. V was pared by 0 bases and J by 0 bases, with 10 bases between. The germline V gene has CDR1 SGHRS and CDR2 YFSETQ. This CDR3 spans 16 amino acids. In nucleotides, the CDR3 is TGCGCCAGCAGCTTGGGGGCAGGTAGCTCCTACAATGAGCAGTTCTTC. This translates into CASSLGAGSSYNEQFF.

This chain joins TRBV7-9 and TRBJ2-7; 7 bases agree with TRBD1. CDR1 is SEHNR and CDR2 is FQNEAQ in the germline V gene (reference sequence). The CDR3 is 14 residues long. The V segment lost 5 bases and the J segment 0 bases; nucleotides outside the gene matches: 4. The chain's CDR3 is CASSPRQGSYEQYF. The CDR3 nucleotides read TGTGCCAGCAGCCCCAGACAGGGCTCCTACGAGCAGTACTTC. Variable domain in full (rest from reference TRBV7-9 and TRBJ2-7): DTGVSQNPRHKITKRGQNVTFRCDPISEHNRLYWYRQTLGQGPEFLTYFQNEAQLEKSRLLSDRFSAERPKGSFSTLEIQRTEQGDSAMYLCASSPRQGSYEQYFGPGTRLTVT.

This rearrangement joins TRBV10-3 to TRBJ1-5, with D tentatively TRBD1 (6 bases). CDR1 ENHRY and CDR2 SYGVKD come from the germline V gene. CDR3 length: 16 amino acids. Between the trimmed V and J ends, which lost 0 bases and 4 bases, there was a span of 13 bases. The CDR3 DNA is TGTGCCATCAGTGAGTCCATGGTTCAGGGGAATCAGCCCCAGCATTTT. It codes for CAISESMVQGNQPQHF.

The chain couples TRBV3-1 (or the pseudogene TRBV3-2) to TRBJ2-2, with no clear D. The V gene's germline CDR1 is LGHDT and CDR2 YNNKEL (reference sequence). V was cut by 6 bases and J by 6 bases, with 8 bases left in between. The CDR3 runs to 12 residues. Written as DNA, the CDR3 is TGTGCCAGCAGTTCCACGGCCGGGGAGCTGTTTTTT. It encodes CASSSTAGELFF.

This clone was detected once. The CDR3 reads CAISAKGDNQPQHF. CDR3 nucleotides: TGTGCCATCAGTGCCAAGGGGGACAATCAGCCCCAGCATTTT. The chain has TRBV10-3 and TRBJ1-5; the D gene is possibly TRBD1 (6 bases). Germline V gene data show CDR1 as ENHRY and CDR2 as SYGVKD. V lost 4 bases to trimming and J lost 3 bases, with 10 bases between them. This CDR3 contains 14 residues.

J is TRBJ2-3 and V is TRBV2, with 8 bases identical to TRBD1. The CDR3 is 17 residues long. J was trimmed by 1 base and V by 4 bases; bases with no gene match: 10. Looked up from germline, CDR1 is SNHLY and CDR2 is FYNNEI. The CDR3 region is CASSGQGRTRGTDTQYF. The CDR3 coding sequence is TGTGCCAGCAGTGGACAGGGGAGAACGAGAGGCACAGATACGCAGTATTTT.

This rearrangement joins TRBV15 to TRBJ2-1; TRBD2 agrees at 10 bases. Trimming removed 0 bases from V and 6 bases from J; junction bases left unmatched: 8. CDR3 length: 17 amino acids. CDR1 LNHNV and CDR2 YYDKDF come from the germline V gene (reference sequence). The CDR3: CATSRDRSGGAVNEQFF. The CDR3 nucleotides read TGTGCCACCAGCAGAGATAGAAGCGGGGGGGCTGTCAATGAGCAGTTCTTC. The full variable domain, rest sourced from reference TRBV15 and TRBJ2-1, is DAMVIQNPRYQVTQFGKPVTLSCSQTLNHNVMYWYQQKSSQAPKLLFHYYDKDFNNEADTPDNFQSRRPNTSFCFLDIRSPGLGDTAMYLCATSRDRSGGAVNEQFFGPGTRLTVL.

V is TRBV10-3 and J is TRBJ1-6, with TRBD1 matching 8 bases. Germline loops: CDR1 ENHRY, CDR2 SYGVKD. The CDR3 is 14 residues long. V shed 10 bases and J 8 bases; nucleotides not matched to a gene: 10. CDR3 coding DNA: TGTGCCACCGGACAGGGTTCCCCGGATTCACCCCTCCACTTT. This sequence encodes CATGQGSPDSPLHF.

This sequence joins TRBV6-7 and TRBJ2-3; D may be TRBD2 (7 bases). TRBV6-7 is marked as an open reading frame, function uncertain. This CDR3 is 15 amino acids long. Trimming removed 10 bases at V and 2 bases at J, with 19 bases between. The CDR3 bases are TGTGCCAAGCCGGGGGCGGGGGATACCACAGATACGCAGTATTTT. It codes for CAKPGAGDTTDTQYF.

The CDR3: CASSFNTDRNSPLHF. The CDR3 DNA sequence: TGTGCCAGCAGCTTTAATACTGACAGGAATTCACCCCTCCACTTT. This sequence joins TRBV9 and TRBJ1-6; D is perhaps TRBD1 (6 bases). The CDR3 spans 15 residues. The ends were cut back, 4 bases at V and 7 bases at J, with 15 bases in the middle. The germline CDR1 and CDR2 sequences are SGDLS and YYNGEE.

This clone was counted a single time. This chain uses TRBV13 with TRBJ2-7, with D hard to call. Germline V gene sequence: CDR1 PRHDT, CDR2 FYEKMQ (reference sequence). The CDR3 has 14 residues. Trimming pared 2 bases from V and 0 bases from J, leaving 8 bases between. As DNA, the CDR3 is TGTGCCAGCAGCTTATACAGAGTCTCCTACGAGCAGTACTTC. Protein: CASSLYRVSYEQYF.

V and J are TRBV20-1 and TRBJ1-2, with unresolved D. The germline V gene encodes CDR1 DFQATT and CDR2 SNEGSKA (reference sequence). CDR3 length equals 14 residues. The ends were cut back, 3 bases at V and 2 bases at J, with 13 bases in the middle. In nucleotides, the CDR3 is TGCAGTGCTAGTCCAGCGGGTTACAACTATGGCTACACCTTC. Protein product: CSASPAGYNYGYTF.

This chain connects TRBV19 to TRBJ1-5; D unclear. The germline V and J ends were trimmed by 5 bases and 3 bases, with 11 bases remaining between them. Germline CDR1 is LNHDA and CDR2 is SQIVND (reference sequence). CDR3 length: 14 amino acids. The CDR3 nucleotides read TGTGCCAGTAGTTGGGAGAGGGACAATCAGCCCCAGCATTTT. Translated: CASSWERDNQPQHF.

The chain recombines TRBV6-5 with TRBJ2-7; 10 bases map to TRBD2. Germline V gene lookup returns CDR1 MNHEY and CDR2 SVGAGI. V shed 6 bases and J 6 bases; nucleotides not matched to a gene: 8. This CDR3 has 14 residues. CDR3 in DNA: TGTGCCAGCAGGCCCGAGCGGGGGGGCTTCGAGCAGTACTTC. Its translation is CASRPERGGFEQYF.

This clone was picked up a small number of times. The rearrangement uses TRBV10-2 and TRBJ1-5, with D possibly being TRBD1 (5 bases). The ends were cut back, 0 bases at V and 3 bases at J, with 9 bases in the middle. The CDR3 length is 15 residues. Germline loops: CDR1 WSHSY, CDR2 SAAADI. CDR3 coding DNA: TGCGCCAGCAGTGAGTCTGGGGGGACCAATCAGCCCCAGCATTTT. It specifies CASSESGGTNQPQHF.

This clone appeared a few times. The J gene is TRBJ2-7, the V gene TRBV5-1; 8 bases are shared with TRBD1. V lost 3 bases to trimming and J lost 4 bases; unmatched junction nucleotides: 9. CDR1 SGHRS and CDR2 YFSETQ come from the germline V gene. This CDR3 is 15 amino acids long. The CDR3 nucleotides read TGCGCCAGCAGCTCCCGGCACAGGGGGTCATACGAGCAGTACTTC. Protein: CASSSRHRGSYEQYF.

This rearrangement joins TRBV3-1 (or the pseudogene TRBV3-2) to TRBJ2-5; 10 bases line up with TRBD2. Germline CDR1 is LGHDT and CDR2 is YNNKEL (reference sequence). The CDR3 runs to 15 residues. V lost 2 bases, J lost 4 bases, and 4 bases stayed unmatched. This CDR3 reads CASSQTSGVLETQYF. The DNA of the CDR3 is TGTGCCAGCAGCCAAACTAGCGGGGTCCTAGAGACCCAGTACTTC.

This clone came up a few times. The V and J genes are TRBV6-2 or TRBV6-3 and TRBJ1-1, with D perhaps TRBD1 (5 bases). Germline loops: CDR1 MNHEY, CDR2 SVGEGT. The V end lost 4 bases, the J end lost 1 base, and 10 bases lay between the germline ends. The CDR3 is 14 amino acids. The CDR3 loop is CASSWTYGNTEAFF. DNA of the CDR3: TGTGCCAGCAGTTGGACATACGGGAACACTGAAGCTTTCTTT.

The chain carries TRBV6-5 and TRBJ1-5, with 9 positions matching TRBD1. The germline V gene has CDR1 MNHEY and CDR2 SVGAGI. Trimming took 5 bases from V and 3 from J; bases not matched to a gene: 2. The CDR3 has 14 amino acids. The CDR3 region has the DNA TGTGCCAGCAGTCGGACAGGGGACAATCAGCCCCAGCATTTT. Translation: CASSRTGDNQPQHF.

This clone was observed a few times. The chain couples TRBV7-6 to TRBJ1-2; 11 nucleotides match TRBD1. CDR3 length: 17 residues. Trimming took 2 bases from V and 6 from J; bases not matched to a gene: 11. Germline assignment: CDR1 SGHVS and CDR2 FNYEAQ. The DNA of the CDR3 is TGTGCCAGCAGCTTAAATCCCGGGACAGGGGGTATCGATGGCTACACCTTC. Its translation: CASSLNPGTGGIDGYTF. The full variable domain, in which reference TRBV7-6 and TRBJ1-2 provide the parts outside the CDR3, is GAGVSQSPRYKVTKRGQDVALRCDPISGHVSLYWYRQALGQGPEFLTYFNYEAQQDKSGLPNDRFSAERPEGSISTLTIQRTEQRDSAMYRCASSLNPGTGGIDGYTFGSGTRLTVV.

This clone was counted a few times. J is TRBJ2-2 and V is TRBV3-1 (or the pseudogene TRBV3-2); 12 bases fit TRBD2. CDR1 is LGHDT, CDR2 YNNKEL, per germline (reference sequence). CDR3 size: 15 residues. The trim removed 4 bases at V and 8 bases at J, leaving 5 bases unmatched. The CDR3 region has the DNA TGTGCCAGCAGCCCGGGACTAGCGGGCGGGGGGGAGCTGTTTTTT. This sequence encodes CASSPGLAGGGELFF.

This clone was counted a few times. The CDR3 DNA reads TGTGCCAGCAGTTACTCGTTCCAGGGGACCGGATCACCCCTCCACTTT. Its translation is CASSYSFQGTGSPLHF. The chain combines TRBV6-5 with TRBJ1-6, with D perhaps matching TRBD1 (6 bases). With 0 bases removed from V and 10 bases from J, the gap between germline ends came to 16 bases. Germline CDR1 MNHEY, CDR2 SVGAGI. The CDR3 spans 16 residues.

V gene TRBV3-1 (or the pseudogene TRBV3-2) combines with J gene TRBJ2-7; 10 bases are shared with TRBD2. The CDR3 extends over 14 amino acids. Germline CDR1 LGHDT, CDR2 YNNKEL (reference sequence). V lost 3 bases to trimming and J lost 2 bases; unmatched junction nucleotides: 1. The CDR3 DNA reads TGTGCCAGCAGCCACCTAGCGGGGGCCTACGAGCAGTACTTC. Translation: CASSHLAGAYEQYF.

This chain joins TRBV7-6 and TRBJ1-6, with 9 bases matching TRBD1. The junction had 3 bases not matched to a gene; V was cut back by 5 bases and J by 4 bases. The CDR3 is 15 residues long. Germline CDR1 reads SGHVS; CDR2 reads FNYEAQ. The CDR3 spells CASSPGQGYNSPLHF. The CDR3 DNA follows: TGTGCCAGCAGCCCAGGACAGGGGTATAATTCACCCCTCCACTTT.

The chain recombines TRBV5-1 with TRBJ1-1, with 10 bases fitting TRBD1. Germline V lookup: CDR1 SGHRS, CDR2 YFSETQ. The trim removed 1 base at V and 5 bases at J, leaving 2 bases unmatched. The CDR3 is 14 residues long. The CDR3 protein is CASSLMGQGTEAFF. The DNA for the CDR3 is TGCGCCAGCAGCTTGATGGGACAGGGGACTGAAGCTTTCTTT.

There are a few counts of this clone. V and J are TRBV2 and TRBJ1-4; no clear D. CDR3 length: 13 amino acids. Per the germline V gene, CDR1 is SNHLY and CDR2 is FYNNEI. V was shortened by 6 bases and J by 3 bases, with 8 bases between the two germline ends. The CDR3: CASRAAANEKLFF. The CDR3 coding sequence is TGTGCCAGCAGGGCGGCAGCTAATGAAAAACTGTTTTTT. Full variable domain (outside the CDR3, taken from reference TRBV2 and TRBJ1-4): EPEVTQTPSHQVTQMGQEVILRCVPISNHLYFYWYRQILGQKVEFLVSFYNNEISEKSEIFDDQFSVERPDGSNFTLKIRSTKLEDSAMYFCASRAAANEKLFFGSGTQLSVL.

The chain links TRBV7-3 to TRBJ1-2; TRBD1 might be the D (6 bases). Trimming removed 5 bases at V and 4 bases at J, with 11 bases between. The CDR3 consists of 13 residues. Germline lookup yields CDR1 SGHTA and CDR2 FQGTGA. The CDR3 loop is CASSPGGLYGYTF. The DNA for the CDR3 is TGTGCCAGCAGCCCCGGGGGGCTCTATGGCTACACCTTC.

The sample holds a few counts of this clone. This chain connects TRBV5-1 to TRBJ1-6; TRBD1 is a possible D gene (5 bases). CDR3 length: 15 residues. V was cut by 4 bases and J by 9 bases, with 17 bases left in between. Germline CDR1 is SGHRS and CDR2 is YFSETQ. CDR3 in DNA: TGCGCCAGCAGCCAAACAGGAGGGTATGGTTCACCCCTCCACTTT. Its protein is CASSQTGGYGSPLHF.